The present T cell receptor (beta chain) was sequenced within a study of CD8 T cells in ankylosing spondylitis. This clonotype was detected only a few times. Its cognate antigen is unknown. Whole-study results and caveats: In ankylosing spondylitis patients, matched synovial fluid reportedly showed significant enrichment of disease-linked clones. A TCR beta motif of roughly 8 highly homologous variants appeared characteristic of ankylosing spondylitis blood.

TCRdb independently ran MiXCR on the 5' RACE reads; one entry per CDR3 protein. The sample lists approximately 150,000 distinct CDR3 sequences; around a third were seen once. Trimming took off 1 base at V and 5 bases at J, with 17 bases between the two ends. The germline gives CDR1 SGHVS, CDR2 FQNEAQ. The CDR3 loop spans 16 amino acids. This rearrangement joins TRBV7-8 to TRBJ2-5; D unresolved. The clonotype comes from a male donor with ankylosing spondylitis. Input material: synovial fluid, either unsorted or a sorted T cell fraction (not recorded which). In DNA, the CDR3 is TGTGCCAGCAGCTTAGACAATAGACTCTCGGGTGAGACCCAGTACTTC. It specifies CASSLDNRLSGETQYF. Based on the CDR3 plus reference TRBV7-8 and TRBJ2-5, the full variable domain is GAGVSQSPRYKVAKRGQDVALRCDPISGHVSLFWYQQALGQGPEFLTYFQNEAQLDKSGLPSDRFFAERPEGSVSTLKIQRTQQEDSAVYLCASSLDNRLSGETQYFGPGTRLLVL.